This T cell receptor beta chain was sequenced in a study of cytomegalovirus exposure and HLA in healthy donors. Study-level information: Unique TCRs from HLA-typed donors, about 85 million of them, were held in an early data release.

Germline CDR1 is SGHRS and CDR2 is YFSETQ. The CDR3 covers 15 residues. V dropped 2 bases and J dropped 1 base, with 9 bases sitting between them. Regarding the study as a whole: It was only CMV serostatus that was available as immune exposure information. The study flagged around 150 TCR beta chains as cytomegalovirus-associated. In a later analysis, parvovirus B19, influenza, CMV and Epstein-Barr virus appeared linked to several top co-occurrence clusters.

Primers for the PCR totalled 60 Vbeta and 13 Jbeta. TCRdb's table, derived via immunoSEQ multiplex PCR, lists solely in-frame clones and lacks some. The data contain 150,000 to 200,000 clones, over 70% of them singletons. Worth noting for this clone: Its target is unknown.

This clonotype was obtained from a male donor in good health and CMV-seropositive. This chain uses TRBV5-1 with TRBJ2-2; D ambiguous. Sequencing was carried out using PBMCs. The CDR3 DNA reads TGCGCCAGCAGCTTAGACGCAGGGAACACCGGGGAGCTGTTTTTT. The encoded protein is CASSLDAGNTGELFF.